The 20 T cell receptor beta chains listed next were all sequenced from one sample in a study of T-cell memory formation after mild COVID-19. TCRdb recomputed calls from the 5' RACE reads with MiXCR, one row per CDR3 protein. The data hold some 86,000 distinct CDR3 sequences, with 20% to 25% observed a single time. Sequenced sample: PBMCs or a T cell subset sorted from them (not recorded which). The receptors originated from a man younger than 35 who had mild COVID-19 (a few samples of this study predate the infection). Cell type and time point are not known.

The rearrangement joins TRBV4-1 to TRBJ1-5; D is undetermined. V lost 1 base, J lost 0 bases, and 7 bases lay in between. The germline V gene encodes CDR1 MGHRA and CDR2 YSYEKL. The CDR3 totals 15 residues. The DNA for the CDR3 is TGCGCCAGCAGCCAAGCCAGTATTAGCAATCAGCCCCAGCATTTT. Its protein is CASSQASISNQPQHF.

There are a few counts of this clonotype. The chain is built from TRBV25-1 and TRBJ1-2, with 9 bases identical to TRBD1. There are 13 residues in the CDR3. Germline-derived CDR1 and CDR2 are MGHDK and SYGVNS. Losses at the gene ends were 6 bases for V and 7 bases for J; bases not matched to a gene: 6. DNA for the CDR3: TGTGCCAGCAGCACAGGGGGCTCGCGTGGCTACACCTTC. It translates to CASSTGGSRGYTF.

The chain employs TRBV9 and TRBJ1-2; D call uncertain. V lost 0 bases to trimming and J lost 7 bases, with 13 bases between them. The germline gives CDR1 SGDLS, CDR2 YYNGEE. CDR3 length: 14 amino acids. CDR3 sequence reads: CASSVGRRVGGYTF. The CDR3, as DNA: TGTGCCAGCAGCGTAGGTCGAAGGGTTGGTGGCTACACCTTC.

The V call is TRBV20-1, the J call TRBJ1-2, with unresolved D. This CDR3 has 16 residues. V lost 4 bases, J lost 0 bases, and 18 bases lay in between. The germline V gene encodes CDR1 DFQATT and CDR2 SNEGSKA (reference sequence). The CDR3 loop reads CSAIMPLTEANYGYTF. The CDR3 DNA reads as TGCAGTGCTATAATGCCCCTGACGGAGGCTAACTATGGCTACACCTTC.

In its sample, this clonotype was seen a few times. The chain links TRBV6-1 to TRBJ2-7, with 7 bases matching TRBD1. V shed 1 base, J shed 0 bases, and the junction held 3 bases outside the gene matches. Per germline, CDR1 MNHNS and CDR2 SASEGT. The length of the CDR3 is 15 residues. CDR3 region: CASSEVGDSSYEQYF. The CDR3 nucleotides are TGTGCCAGCAGTGAAGTAGGGGACAGCTCCTACGAGCAGTACTTC.

This clonotype has more than one count but fewer than ten. This chain links TRBV15 with TRBJ1-5; D not resolved. This CDR3 region has 13 residues. V shed 1 base and J shed 5 bases, with 6 bases lying between them. Per germline, CDR1 LNHNV and CDR2 YYDKDF (reference sequence). CDR3 region: CATSRVYDQPQHF. The CDR3 DNA sequence: TGTGCCACCAGCAGAGTTTACGATCAGCCCCAGCATTTT.

V usage is TRBV7-3 and J usage is TRBJ2-3, with 8 nucleotides matching TRBD1. J was trimmed by 7 bases and V by 5 bases; bases with no gene match: 11. The CDR3 spans 15 residues. The germline V gene has CDR1 SGHTA and CDR2 FQGTGA. For the CDR3, the DNA is TGTGCCAGCAGCCCTACCGGGACAGGTATTAATACGCAGTATTTT. Protein product: CASSPTGTGINTQYF.

This clonotype was picked up a small number of times. V usage is TRBV6-5 and J usage is TRBJ2-7; 9 nucleotides agree with TRBD1. The germline gives CDR1 MNHEY, CDR2 SVGAGI. This CDR3 has 14 amino acids. The J segment lost 2 bases and the V segment lost 4 bases, leaving 3 bases of the junction unmatched. The CDR3 is CASSSGTGTYEQYF. Written as DNA, the CDR3 is TGTGCCAGCAGTTCCGGGACAGGGACCTACGAGCAGTACTTC.

The V and J genes are TRBV5-1 and TRBJ1-1; tentatively, D is TRBD1 (5 bases). Germline-derived CDR1 and CDR2 are SGHRS and YFSETQ. This CDR3 comprises 15 residues. V lost 0 bases, J lost 0 bases, and 9 bases lay in between. The CDR3, as DNA: TGCGCCAGCAGCTTGGATCGGGGGATGAACACTGAAGCTTTCTTT. Protein product: CASSLDRGMNTEAFF.

This clonotype was seen only a few times. This sequence joins TRBV7-8 and TRBJ2-1, with a weak D call TRBD2 (5 bases). This CDR3 is 14 amino acids long. V was shortened by 6 bases and J by 0 bases, with 9 bases between the two germline ends. The V gene's germline CDR1 is SGHVS and CDR2 FQNEAQ. Written as DNA, the CDR3 is TGTGCCAGCAGAGATGGGAGCTCCTACAATGAGCAGTTCTTC. Its protein is CASRDGSSYNEQFF.

The CDR3 DNA reads as TGTGCCAGCGCTTGGGCTAGCGGGGGGGTCACAGATACGCAGTATTTT. It is translated as CASAWASGGVTDTQYF. The chain employs TRBV7-6 and TRBJ2-3; 12 bases map to TRBD2. Germline CDR1 reads SGHVS; CDR2 reads FNYEAQ. The CDR3 covers 16 residues. After removal of 8 bases from V and 2 bases from J, the junction contained 8 bases not matched to a gene. The entire variable domain, with the rest obtained from reference TRBV7-6 and TRBJ2-3, is as follows: GAGVSQSPRYKVTKRGQDVALRCDPISGHVSLYWYRQALGQGPEFLTYFNYEAQQDKSGLPNDRFSAERPEGSISTLTIQRTEQRDSAMYRCASAWASGGVTDTQYFGPGTRLTVL.

The rearrangement uses TRBV7-8 and TRBJ2-3; D remains ambiguous. The CDR3 sequence is 18 residues long. The ends were cut back, 2 bases at V and 2 bases at J, with 20 bases in the middle. Germline CDR1 and CDR2: SGHVS and FQNEAQ. CDR3 loop: CASSLPVVGPRSTDTQYF. In DNA, the CDR3 is TGTGCCAGCAGCTTACCGGTAGTGGGCCCGCGATCCACAGATACGCAGTATTTT.

This chain links TRBV29-1 with TRBJ1-5; 7 bases match TRBD1. The CDR3 has 13 amino acids. Germline CDR1 reads SQVTM; CDR2 reads ANQGSEA. J gave up 1 base and V 7 bases, and 4 bases lay outside the gene matches. The chain's CDR3 is CSATGESNQPQHF. The CDR3 DNA follows: TGCAGCGCCACAGGGGAAAGCAATCAGCCCCAGCATTTT.

This clonotype was seen at least ten times. The chain couples TRBV20-1 to TRBJ2-7; 8 bases are shared with TRBD1. Germline assignment: CDR1 DFQATT and CDR2 SNEGSKA (reference sequence). With 6 bases clipped from V and 2 bases from J, the junction kept 6 bases outside the gene matches. The CDR3 extends over 13 amino acids. In DNA, the CDR3 is TGCAGTGCCCGGGACAGGATGACCTACGAGCAGTACTTC. Translated: CSARDRMTYEQYF.

This sequence joins TRBV7-6 and TRBJ2-3; 7 nucleotides match TRBD2. This CDR3 region has 15 residues. Germline V CDR1 and CDR2: SGHVS, FNYEAQ. V dropped 9 bases and J dropped 1; count of bases not matched to a gene: 10. CDR3: CASHHRAGGTDTQYF. The DNA of the CDR3 is TGTGCCAGTCACCATCGGGCGGGGGGCACAGATACGCAGTATTTT.

This clonotype was seen only a few times. This chain joins TRBV4-2 and TRBJ1-2, with D hard to call. Germline values: CDR1 LGHNA, CDR2 YNFKEQ. The germline V and J ends were trimmed by 0 bases and 10 bases, with 9 bases remaining between them. CDR3 size: 12 residues. The CDR3 sequence is CASSQDGQFYTF. The CDR3 DNA follows: TGTGCCAGCAGCCAAGATGGTCAGTTCTACACCTTC.

The CDR3 here is CASTGTSIEQFF. The CDR3 DNA is TGTGCCAGTACCGGGACTAGCATTGAACAGTTCTTC. The V and J genes are TRBV7-9 and TRBJ2-1; 9 nucleotides line up with TRBD2. The V and J ends lost 9 bases and 13 bases, in that order; junction bases with no gene match: 10. The CDR3 totals 12 residues. Germline CDR1 and CDR2: SEHNR and FQNEAQ (reference sequence).

V is TRBV4-3 and J is TRBJ1-5; D may be TRBD1 (5 bases). In germline, CDR1 is LGHNA, CDR2 YSLEER. V was pared by 4 bases and J by 0 bases, with 16 bases between. The CDR3 runs to 17 residues. As DNA, the CDR3 is TGCGCCAGCAGCCTACGTCCGGGGGGGGATAGCAATCAGCCCCAGCATTTT. Amino acids: CASSLRPGGDSNQPQHF.

This clonotype is a singleton in its sample. The chain couples TRBV4-1 to TRBJ1-6, with 7 bases lining up with TRBD1. The CDR3 is 16 residues long. With V trimmed by 5 bases and J by 5 bases, 9 bases remained unmatched. From germline, CDR1 is MGHRA and CDR2 YSYEKL. The DNA for the CDR3 is TGCGCCAGCAGCACCTTACCCAGGGGGAATAATTCACCCCTCCACTTT. It yields the protein CASSTLPRGNNSPLHF.

V gene TRBV25-1 combines with J gene TRBJ1-1; possible D gene TRBD1, 6 bases. The CDR3 contains 13 residues. V was trimmed by 6 bases and J by 2 bases, leaving 10 bases between them. Germline V gene sequence: CDR1 MGHDK, CDR2 SYGVNS. DNA for the CDR3: TGTGCCAGCAGGAGGGGGGAAAACACTGAAGCTTTCTTT. It codes for CASRRGENTEAFF. Filled out from reference TRBV25-1 and TRBJ1-1, the complete variable domain reads EADIYQTPRYLVIGTGKKITLECSQTMGHDKMYWYQQDPGMELHLIHYSYGVNSTEKGDLSSESTVSRIRTEHFPLTLESARPSHTSQYLCASRRGENTEAFFGQGTRLTVV.